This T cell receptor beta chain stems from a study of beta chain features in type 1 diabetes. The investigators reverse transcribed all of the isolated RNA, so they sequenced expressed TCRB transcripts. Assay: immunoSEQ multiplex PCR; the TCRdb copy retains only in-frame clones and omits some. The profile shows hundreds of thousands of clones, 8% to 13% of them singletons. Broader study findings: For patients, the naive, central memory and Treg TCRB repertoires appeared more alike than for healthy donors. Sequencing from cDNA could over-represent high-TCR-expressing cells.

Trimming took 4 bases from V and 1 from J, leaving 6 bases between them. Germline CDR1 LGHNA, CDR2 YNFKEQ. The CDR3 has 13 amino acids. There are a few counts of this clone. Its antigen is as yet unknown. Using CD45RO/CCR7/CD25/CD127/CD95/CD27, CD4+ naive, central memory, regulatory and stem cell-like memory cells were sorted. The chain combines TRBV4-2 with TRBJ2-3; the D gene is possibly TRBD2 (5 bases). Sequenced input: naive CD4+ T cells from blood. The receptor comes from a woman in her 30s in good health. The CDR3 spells CASSPEGTDTQYF. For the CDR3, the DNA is TGTGCCAGCAGCCCGGAGGGCACAGATACGCAGTATTTT.